This T cell receptor beta chain was sequenced for a study of cytomegalovirus exposure and HLA in healthy donors. The study's findings and limits: Cytomegalovirus-associated TCR beta chains were listed, numbering some 150.

This CDR3 is built from 18 residues. V dropped 6 bases and J dropped 8; count of bases not matched to a gene: 18. The germline V gene has CDR1 SGHNT and CDR2 YENEEA. Nominal health characterized the donors when sampled, though unrecorded immune exposures were likely. The PCR contained 60 Vbeta and 13 Jbeta primers. Profiled with immunoSEQ multiplex PCR; TCRdb holds only in-frame clones, not every one. The data contain tens of thousands of clones, roughly 64% of them singletons. This clone is a singleton in its sample. Antigen specificity is unknown. The rearrangement uses TRBV11-3 and TRBJ2-4; 11 positions agree with TRBD2. The clonotype was recovered from a man in his sixties in good health and CMV-seropositive. Material for sequencing was PBMCs. The CDR3 region has the DNA TGTGCCAGCAGTCCCTCGGCACTACTAGCGGGAGTTTGGCACATTCAGTACTTC. It is translated as CASSPSALLAGVWHIQYF.